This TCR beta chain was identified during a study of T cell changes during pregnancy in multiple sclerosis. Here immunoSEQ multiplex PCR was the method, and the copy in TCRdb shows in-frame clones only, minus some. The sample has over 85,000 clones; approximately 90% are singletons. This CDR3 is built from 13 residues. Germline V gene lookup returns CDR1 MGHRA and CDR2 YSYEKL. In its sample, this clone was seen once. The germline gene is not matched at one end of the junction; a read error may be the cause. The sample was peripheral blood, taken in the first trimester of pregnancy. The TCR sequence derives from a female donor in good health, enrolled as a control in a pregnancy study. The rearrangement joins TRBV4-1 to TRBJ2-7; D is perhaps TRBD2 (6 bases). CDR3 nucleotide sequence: TGCGCCAGCAGCCAAGTCGCGGGAATCAAGATGGACTTC. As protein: CASSQVAGIKMDF.